A single sample gave rise to the 22 T cell receptor beta chains below, sequenced in a study of T cell responses to AZD1222 COVID-19 vaccine. Using immunoSEQ multiplex PCR, the repertoire was profiled, and TCRdb retains in-frame clones only, with some absent. The sample contains 85,000 to 90,000 clones, 88% of which appear only once. The sequences come from peripheral blood, collected on day 0 of AZD1222 vaccination. The receptor source for this set is an adult in good health.

The chain recombines TRBV24-1 with TRBJ2-5, with TRBD2 identical over 10 bases. From germline, CDR1 is KGHDR and CDR2 SFDVKD. The CDR3 is 15 residues long. V trimming: 4 bases; J trimming: 4 bases; junction bases outside the gene matches: 5. CDR3 amino acids: CATSDPRTSGETQYF. The CDR3 nucleotides read TGTGCCACCAGTGACCCCCGGACTAGCGGAGAGACCCAGTACTTC.

The V gene is TRBV11-3, the J gene TRBJ2-2; D is perhaps TRBD2 (5 bases). Germline loops: CDR1 SGHNT, CDR2 YENEEA. This CDR3 spans 13 amino acids. Trimming cost V 5 bases and J 5 bases, with 9 bases left between them. CDR3 in DNA: TGTGCCAGCAGCACTGACTATACCGGGGAGCTGTTTTTT. Amino acid sequence: CASSTDYTGELFF.

The rearrangement joins TRBV12-3 or TRBV12-4 to TRBJ2-7, with no clear D. V shed 1 base and J shed 3 bases, with 7 bases lying between them. CDR3 length: 13 amino acids. The CDR3 coding sequence is TGTGCCAGCAGTTTAGGGAGCCACTACGAGCAGTACTTC. Its protein is CASSLGSHYEQYF.

The chain is built from TRBV29-1 and TRBJ2-2; 9 bases align to TRBD2. From germline, CDR1 is SQVTM and CDR2 ANQGSEA. There are 17 residues in the CDR3. V dropped 7 bases and J dropped 0; count of bases not matched to a gene: 12. This CDR3 reads CSASGASGNANTGELFF. CDR3 coding DNA: TGCAGCGCTTCTGGGGCTAGCGGGAACGCGAACACCGGGGAGCTGTTTTTT.

The rearrangement uses TRBV3-1 (or the pseudogene TRBV3-2) and TRBJ2-3; D tentatively reads TRBD1 or TRBD2 (7 bases each). CDR3 length: 16 residues. The V end lost 0 bases, the J end lost 1 base, and 11 bases lay between the germline ends. The germline V gene has CDR1 LGHDT and CDR2 YNNKEL (reference sequence). The CDR3 DNA reads TGTGCCAGCAGCCAAGACCAGGGGGGGGGCACAGATACGCAGTATTTT. Protein product: CASSQDQGGGTDTQYF.

The J gene is TRBJ1-4, the V gene TRBV5-1, with TRBD1 identical over 7 bases. The V segment lost 6 bases and the J segment 3 bases; nucleotides outside the gene matches: 8. The CDR3 contains 15 residues. In germline, CDR1 is SGHRS, CDR2 YFSETQ. In nucleotides, the CDR3 is TGCGCCAGCACGTCCCAGGGGGATGCTAATGAAAAACTGTTTTTT. Amino acids: CASTSQGDANEKLFF.

The chain links TRBV4-2 to TRBJ2-7; TRBD2 agrees at 14 bases. Per the germline V gene, CDR1 is LGHNA and CDR2 is YNFKEQ. The V gene end was trimmed by 0 bases and the J gene end by 3 bases; junction bases not matched to a gene: 4. CDR3 length: 17 amino acids. The DNA for the CDR3 is TGTGCCAGCAGCCAAGATCCGGGGACTAGCGGGAGCTACGAGCAGTACTTC. This sequence encodes CASSQDPGTSGSYEQYF.

V is TRBV12-3 or TRBV12-4 and J is TRBJ2-5; D remains ambiguous. CDR3 length equals 13 residues. V dropped 7 bases and J dropped 5 bases, with 14 bases sitting between them. The CDR3 sequence: CASTPPSRETQYF. CDR3 DNA sequence: TGTGCCAGCACCCCCCCCTCCCGGGAGACCCAGTACTTC.

The V and J genes are TRBV24-1 and TRBJ1-6; 10 positions agree with TRBD1. The V gene end was trimmed by 4 bases and the J gene end by 7 bases; junction bases not matched to a gene: 3. The CDR3 runs to 15 residues. The V gene's germline CDR1 is KGHDR and CDR2 SFDVKD. CDR3 region: CATSDSGQGNSPLHF. The CDR3 nucleotides are TGTGCCACCAGTGACTCGGGACAGGGGAATTCACCCCTCCACTTT.

This CDR3 reads CASPGTTEAFF. CDR3 nucleotides: TGTGCCTCGCCAGGGACCACTGAAGCTTTCTTT. The J gene is TRBJ1-1, the V gene TRBV30; D perhaps matches TRBD1 (5 bases). Trimming took off 7 bases at V and 4 bases at J, with 10 bases between the two ends. Germline CDR1 GTSNPN, CDR2 SVGIG (reference sequence). The CDR3 is 11 amino acids.

The chain links TRBV7-9 to TRBJ1-1; no definite D call. This CDR3 has 15 amino acids. Germline CDR1 SEHNR, CDR2 FQNEAQ (reference sequence). V was pared by 1 base and J by 1 base, with 10 bases between. The CDR3 DNA reads TGTGCCAGCAGCTTAGGTTCTTCGGGGAACACTGAAGCTTTCTTT. Its protein product is CASSLGSSGNTEAFF.

The chain recombines TRBV5-4 with TRBJ2-5; 7 bases map to TRBD1. This CDR3 is 14 amino acids long. With 4 bases clipped from V and 3 bases from J, the junction kept 6 bases outside the gene matches. Germline V gene lookup returns CDR1 SGHNT and CDR2 YYREEE (reference sequence). The CDR3 bases are TGTGCCAGCAGCGAGACAGGGTTGAAAGAGACCCAGTACTTC. As protein: CASSETGLKETQYF.

This clone has a single count. The chain has TRBV7-8 and TRBJ1-2; no definite D call. This CDR3 contains 14 residues. V lost 2 bases and J 0 bases, leaving 7 bases between the germline ends. The germline gives CDR1 SGHVS, CDR2 FQNEAQ. The CDR3 loop is CASSLRYANYGYTF. The DNA of the CDR3 is TGTGCCAGCAGCTTAAGATACGCTAACTATGGCTACACCTTC.

The V and J genes are TRBV19 and TRBJ2-7, with TRBD2 matching 15 bases. The CDR3 is made up of 17 amino acids. The germline V gene has CDR1 LNHDA and CDR2 SQIVND (reference sequence). J lost 6 bases, V lost 1 base, and 7 bases had no gene match. The CDR3 region is CASSIVGLAGGRIEQYF. The DNA of the CDR3 is TGTGCCAGTAGTATAGTCGGACTAGCGGGAGGGCGGATCGAGCAGTACTTC.

The chain joins TRBV10-3 to TRBJ2-3, with 8 nucleotides matching TRBD1. The CDR3 has 14 amino acids. Losses at the gene ends were 8 bases for V and 2 bases for J; bases not matched to a gene: 6. Germline-derived CDR1 and CDR2 are ENHRY and SYGVKD. CDR3 nucleotide sequence: TGTGCCATCTCGGACAGGGCTCCCACAGATACGCAGTATTTT. Protein sequence: CAISDRAPTDTQYF.

This clone was picked up a small number of times. The chain links TRBV5-4 to TRBJ2-1; the match to TRBD2 covers 7 bases. The germline CDR1 and CDR2 sequences are SGHNT and YYREEE (reference sequence). The CDR3 contains 16 residues. V dropped 4 bases and J dropped 7; count of bases not matched to a gene: 14. As DNA, the CDR3 is TGTGCCAGCAGCCCAGCCCGGGGGGTGGGAAAAAATGAGCAGTTCTTC. Its translation is CASSPARGVGKNEQFF.

V gene TRBV29-1 combines with J gene TRBJ2-3; D unresolved. Looked up from germline, CDR1 is SQVTM and CDR2 is ANQGSEA. The CDR3 runs to 12 residues. The V gene lost 3 bases and the J gene lost 2 bases, with 6 bases spanning the gap. The CDR3 nucleotides are TGCAGCGTTGACTACCTCACAGATACGCAGTATTTT. It codes for CSVDYLTDTQYF.

The genes are TRBV27 and TRBJ1-1; D is possibly TRBD1 (6 bases). The length of the CDR3 is 14 residues. Looked up from germline, CDR1 is MNHEY and CDR2 is SMNVEV (reference sequence). V was trimmed by 3 bases and J by 1 base, leaving 9 bases between them. CDR3 coding DNA: TGTGCCAGCAGTTTTACGGACAGGAACACTGAAGCTTTCTTT. Translation gives CASSFTDRNTEAFF.

As regards this clone: Other nucleotide sequences in the sample specify the same CDR3. The V and J genes are TRBV7-9 and TRBJ2-7; TRBD1 might be the D (5 bases). The germline V gene encodes CDR1 SEHNR and CDR2 FQNEAQ (reference sequence). Trimming left V 3 bases short and J 0 bases short, with 9 bases between. The CDR3 sequence is 14 residues long. CDR3 residues: CASSFTGSSYEQYF. The CDR3 coding sequence is TGTGCCAGCAGCTTTACAGGAAGCTCCTACGAGCAGTACTTC.

The CDR3 loop reads CASSHGSIGSATNEKLFF. The CDR3 coding sequence is TGTGCCAGCAGCCATGGAAGTATTGGGTCTGCAACTAATGAAAAACTGTTTTTT. V gene TRBV9 combines with J gene TRBJ1-4; D not resolved. The length of the CDR3 is 18 residues. The V and J ends lost 4 bases and 0 bases respectively, with 19 bases between them. Germline lookup yields CDR1 SGDLS and CDR2 YYNGEE. The full variable domain, rest sourced from reference TRBV9 and TRBJ1-4, is DSGVTQTPKHLITATGQRVTLRCSPRSGDLSVYWYQQSLDQGLQFLIQYYNGEERAKGNILERFSAQQFPDLHSELNLSSLELGDSALYFCASSHGSIGSATNEKLFFGSGTQLSVL.

This chain connects TRBV4-1 to TRBJ1-4, with 12 nucleotides matching TRBD1. Germline CDR1 reads MGHRA; CDR2 reads YSYEKL. The CDR3 loop spans 16 amino acids. The ends lost 3 bases at V and 2 bases at J; junction bases unmatched: 1. CDR3 sequence: CASSQGQGATNEKLFF. The CDR3 DNA follows: TGCGCCAGCAGCCAGGGACAGGGGGCCACTAATGAAAAACTGTTTTTT.

The J gene is TRBJ2-1, the V gene TRBV5-1, with D tentatively TRBD2 (6 bases). The germline V gene has CDR1 SGHRS and CDR2 YFSETQ. V gave up 1 base and J gave up 2 bases, with 10 bases separating them. The CDR3 covers 15 residues. The CDR3 region has the DNA TGCGCCAGCAGCTTGCGGGACTGGCCCTACAATGAGCAGTTCTTC. It encodes CASSLRDWPYNEQFF.